This TCR beta chain is from a study of response to subunit inactivated influenza vaccine. Points from the study as a whole: Authors proposed each seasonal influenza vaccination draws in few new T cells.

Each CDR3 protein gets one entry after TCRdb re-called the RT-PCR reads with MiXCR. The sample yields hundreds of thousands of distinct CDR3 sequences, about 17% seen once. A few counts support this clonotype. Its antigen is unknown. With 10 bases clipped from V and 3 bases from J, the junction kept 10 bases outside the gene matches. Looked up from germline, CDR1 is ENHRY and CDR2 is SYGVKD. The CDR3 consists of 14 residues. The receptor's source is a man aged 45-69 years who received an inactivated influenza vaccine. The V gene is TRBV10-3, the J gene TRBJ2-3; 7 bases align to TRBD2. The source material was CD4+ T cells sorted from PBMCs, sampled around 25 months after vaccination. The CDR3 loop is CATRRTAGTDTQYF. In DNA form, the CDR3 reads TGTGCCACGCGACGAACAGCGGGGACAGATACGCAGTATTTT.